Only a few counts were recorded for the clone carrying this T cell receptor (beta chain). What it binds is not known. V lost 3 bases, J lost 1 base, and 7 bases lay in between. This CDR3 has 14 amino acids. Germline V CDR1 and CDR2: MDHEN, SYDVKM. The method was immunoSEQ multiplex PCR; TCRdb's version includes in-frame clones alone and lacks a portion of them. The profile shows around 87,000 clones, just under 90% of them singletons. The record originates from a study of siplizumab effects on memory and regulatory T cells. Study outcomes and limitations: The study found naive T cells seemingly more diverse than memory cells and seemingly major alloresponse contributors. Just a small share of alloreactive clones was traced back to unstimulated subsets. Neither a naive nor a memory phenotype was assignable to roughly 75-97% of proliferating CD4+ or CD8+ clones. Siplizumab significantly reduced alloreactive sequences traceable to unstimulated CD4+ memory cells.

This chain connects TRBV28 to TRBJ1-3, with D unresolved. Sequenced material: CD4+ T cells sorted from blood. The origin of this receptor is a human donor in good health. CDR3 coding DNA: TGTGCCAGCAGTTTGAGGGTGTCTGGAAACACCATATATTTT. Its translation: CASSLRVSGNTIYF.